This T cell receptor (beta chain) was identified during a study of blood T cell repertoires in COVID-19. On the study more broadly: From T cells, B-cell-depleted T cells, or PBMCs came the material, which was cDNA or gDNA.

TCRdb keeps only in-frame clones here, not all; method: immunoSEQ multiplex PCR. The sample consists of 130,000 to 150,000 clones, over 70% of them appearing once. Per germline, CDR1 GTSNPN and CDR2 SVGIG (reference sequence). Trimming took off 4 bases at V and 3 bases at J, with 7 bases between the two ends. The CDR3 totals 13 residues. The chain is built from TRBV30 and TRBJ2-6; D not certain. Specimen: peripheral blood. This clonotype originated in a man aged 70-80 years who had recovered from COVID-19. CDR3 sequence (DNA): TGTGCCTGGAATCGGTATGGGGCCAACGTCCTGACTTTC. It codes for CAWNRYGANVLTF.